This is a list of T cell receptor beta chains from one sample in a study of multiple sclerosis patients with progressive multifocal leukoencephalopathy. Clones were sequenced by immunoSEQ multiplex PCR, and TCRdb holds only the in-frame ones, with some missing. This sample has under 30,000 clones; roughly 90% occur once, and the top ten carry about 2.3%. Sequenced material: PBMCs, taken from a patient treated with natalizumab. These receptors all come from a man aged 30 to 45 with multiple sclerosis. CDR3s include the opening cysteine and the closing phenylalanine or tryptophan. The order of the fields is V gene, J gene, clone size, CDR3 protein. Part of the rows lack a size; the others show once, few, many or a class for expanded clones.

v_call: TRBV5-4; j_call: TRBJ2-3; clone_size: .; cdr3_aa: CASSLASGADTQYF
v_call: TRBV9; j_call: TRBJ2-2; clone_size: .; cdr3_aa: CASSGGFTGELFF
v_call: TRBV27; j_call: TRBJ2-7; clone_size: .; cdr3_aa: CASSLLTGGVSYEQYF
v_call: TRBV5-1; j_call: TRBJ2-6; clone_size: .; cdr3_aa: CASSLGTGVPGANVLTF
v_call: TRBV7-2; j_call: TRBJ2-3; clone_size: .; cdr3_aa: CATSSGTSGRGLTQYF
v_call: TRBV6-1; j_call: TRBJ1-5; clone_size: .; cdr3_aa: CASSESQGIMQPQHF
v_call: TRBV2; j_call: .; clone_size: .; cdr3_aa: CASIRQGYEQYF
v_call: TRBV18; j_call: TRBJ2-1; clone_size: .; cdr3_aa: CASSPPTSGSSYNEQFF
v_call: TRBV4-3; j_call: TRBJ2-2; clone_size: .; cdr3_aa: CASSPPPGANTGELFF
v_call: TRBV11-2; j_call: TRBJ1-5; clone_size: once; cdr3_aa: CASSSTGSGQPQHF
v_call: TRBV4-1; j_call: TRBJ2-3; clone_size: .; cdr3_aa: CASKGHGTDTQYF
v_call: TRBV10-3; j_call: TRBJ2-5; clone_size: .; cdr3_aa: CAISEGDQETQYF
v_call: TRBV5-1; j_call: TRBJ2-2; clone_size: once; cdr3_aa: CASSLEGQGTGELFF
v_call: TRBV27; j_call: TRBJ1-2; clone_size: .; cdr3_aa: CASSLQPRNYGYTF
v_call: TRBV9; j_call: TRBJ2-1; clone_size: once; cdr3_aa: CASSVSDGPYNEQFF
v_call: TRBV4-1; j_call: TRBJ1-1; clone_size: once; cdr3_aa: CASSQSGHNPNTEAFF
v_call: TRBV19; j_call: TRBJ1-4; clone_size: .; cdr3_aa: CASKRMGQGAANEKLFF
v_call: TRBV18; j_call: TRBJ1-4; clone_size: .; cdr3_aa: CASSAILNEKLFF
v_call: TRBV27; j_call: TRBJ2-7; clone_size: .; cdr3_aa: CACRAGNSYEQYF
v_call: TRBV5-1; j_call: TRBJ2-1; clone_size: .; cdr3_aa: CASSPDGISYNEQFF
v_call: TRBV4-1; j_call: TRBJ2-6; clone_size: .; cdr3_aa: CASSSLGRGRLAGANVLTF
v_call: TRBV19; j_call: TRBJ1-2; clone_size: .; cdr3_aa: CASRDRGRSDGGYTF
v_call: TRBV19; j_call: TRBJ2-4; clone_size: once; cdr3_aa: CASISPGNIQYF
v_call: TRBV25-1; j_call: TRBJ1-5; clone_size: .; cdr3_aa: CASRESSNQPQHF
v_call: TRBV10-1; j_call: TRBJ2-1; clone_size: once; cdr3_aa: CASSEAGGRGEQFF
v_call: TRBV30; j_call: TRBJ1-1; clone_size: .; cdr3_aa: CAWSVLPTNTEAFF
v_call: TRBV6-5; j_call: TRBJ2-7; clone_size: .; cdr3_aa: CASSYRSAGDYYEQYF
v_call: TRBV7-2; j_call: TRBJ2-1; clone_size: few; cdr3_aa: CASSYRGEWNEQFF
v_call: TRBV7-9; j_call: TRBJ1-4; clone_size: .; cdr3_aa: CASSSTGTGVEKLFF
v_call: TRBV19; j_call: TRBJ2-1; clone_size: .; cdr3_aa: CASRTGPSYNEQFF